This T cell receptor (beta chain) was found in a study of cytomegalovirus exposure and HLA in healthy donors. Study in general: Some 85 million unique TCRs from HLA-typed donors were held in an early data release.

Study-level points and caveats: Listed as cytomegalovirus-associated were 150 to 200 TCR beta chains. Later work found most CMV-associated TCR beta chains apparently HLA-restricted. According to reports, the classifier identified cytomegalovirus status with high specificity and sensitivity.

With V trimmed by 1 base and J by 4 bases, 6 bases remained unmatched. The CDR3 length is 15 residues. Germline V gene data show CDR1 as SGHTA and CDR2 as FQGNSA. This PCR relied on a set of 60 Vbeta primers and 13 Jbeta primers. Profiled with immunoSEQ multiplex PCR; TCRdb holds only in-frame clones, not every one. This sample yields under 200,000 clones, of which 60% to 85% are seen a single time; about 7.4% belongs to the top ten. This clone has a handful of counts. The antigen remains unidentified. Sequencing input: PBMCs. The V gene is TRBV7-2, the J gene TRBJ1-2; 7 bases map to TRBD1. The sequence was obtained from a male donor in good health and CMV-seropositive. CDR3 in DNA: TGTGCCAGCAGCTTAGTAAGAGACAGGGTCTATGGCTACACCTTC. As protein: CASSLVRDRVYGYTF. Variable domain in full (rest from reference TRBV7-2 and TRBJ1-2): GAGVSQSPSNKVTEKGKDVELRCDPISGHTALYWYRQSLGQGLEFLIYFQGNSAPDKSGLPSDRFSAERTGGSVSTLTIQRTQQEDSAVYLCASSLVRDRVYGYTFGSGTRLTVV.